A single sample is the source of the 8 T cell receptor beta chains below, sequenced in a study of tumor-infiltrating lymphocytes in primary liver carcinoma. Unsorted whole blood supplied the blood RNA, and germline DNA was isolated too. From around 0.5 ug of total RNA, TCR beta-specific cDNA was reverse-transcribed using a constant-region primer. Library construction for TCR beta comprised three nested multiplex PCR rounds performed with slightly modified ARM-PCR. TRBV1-TRBV30 forward primers paired with a C-beta reverse primer drove the first two PCR rounds, roughly 10 cycles each. TCRdb re-analysed the multiplex PCR reads in MiXCR, keeping a single row per CDR3 protein. The sample records approximately 300,000 distinct CDR3 sequences, 55% to 65% being singletons. Sequencing was carried out using peripheral blood. Receptors originate from a middle-aged man with primary liver carcinoma and hepatitis B virus infection.

In the case of this clonotype: This may come from a read error, since a much larger clone is one base off. In this CDR3 the conserved last residue, phenylalanine or tryptophan, is missing, so a read error is likely. This chain joins TRBV28 and TRBJ2-3; weak D call: TRBD1 (5 bases). The CDR3 length is 13 residues. Germline V gene lookup returns CDR1 MDHEN and CDR2 SYDVKM. Trimming took 10 bases from V and 9 from J, leaving 20 bases between them. CDR3 protein: CATTSTALGTQYL. The DNA of the CDR3 is TGTGCCACCACCTCGACAGCCTTGGGGACGCAGTATTTG.

The chain links TRBV11-2 to TRBJ1-1; no clear D. V was pared by 3 bases and J by 6 bases, with 20 bases between. The CDR3 contains 16 residues. CDR1 and CDR2 from the germline V gene are SGHAT and FQNNGV. In DNA form, the CDR3 reads TGTGCCAGCAGCTTCGACTTGGGCGGAAGAGTCGCTGAAGCTTTCTTT. It codes for CASSFDLGGRVAEAFF.

The genes are TRBV5-1 and TRBJ2-1; 7 bases match TRBD2. This CDR3 has 18 amino acids. V lost 0 bases and J lost 1; bases outside the gene matches: 10. From germline, CDR1 is SGHRS and CDR2 YFSETQ. CDR3 loop: CASSLASGGISSYNEQFF. The CDR3 coding sequence is TGCGCCAGCAGCTTGGCTTCCGGGGGGATCTCTTCCTACAATGAGCAGTTCTTC.

Details on this clonotype: A read error may produce the germline difference seen at one junction end. The chain links TRBV11-2 to TRBJ2-3, with D maybe TRBD1 (6 bases). The CDR3 totals 15 residues. Per germline, CDR1 SGHAT and CDR2 FQNNGV. Here the CDR3 reads CVSSLRGSGTDTQYF. The CDR3 DNA reads TGTGTCAGCAGCTTGAGGGGGAGCGGAACAGATACGCAGTATTTT.

The chain combines TRBV4-1 with TRBJ2-1, with unresolved D. The CDR3 has 15 residues. Per germline, CDR1 MGHRA and CDR2 YSYEKL. Trimming pared 0 bases from V and 15 bases from J, leaving 21 bases between. The CDR3 sequence is CASSQESVRLNDRFF. The CDR3 region has the DNA TGCGCCAGCAGCCAAGAATCGGTTAGACTGAATGACCGGTTCTTC.

The chain joins TRBV25-1 to TRBJ2-5, with D possibly TRBD2 on 5 matching bases. CDR1 is MGHDK and CDR2 is SYGVNS in the germline V gene. Trimming took off 0 bases at V and 6 bases at J, with 11 bases between the two ends. The CDR3 consists of 14 residues. The CDR3 here is CASSEYSRRKTQYF. The CDR3, as DNA: TGTGCCAGCAGTGAATATAGCAGGAGGAAGACCCAGTACTTC.

A note on this clonotype: A much larger clone is a single base away; this may be a read error. The genes are TRBV11-2 and TRBJ2-3; 14 nucleotides agree with TRBD2. CDR1 is SGHAT and CDR2 is FQNNGV in the germline V gene. The CDR3 runs 16 residues. The CDR3 nucleotides are TGTGCCTGCAGCCGCAGACTAGCGGGAGGGATGGATACGCAGTATTTT. It codes for CACSRRLAGGMDTQYF.

The chain employs TRBV11-2 and TRBJ2-1; 14 bases agree with TRBD2. The CDR3 covers 17 residues. Trimming took 2 bases from V and 3 from J; bases not matched to a gene: 3. Germline CDR1 is SGHAT and CDR2 is FQNNGV. The CDR3 loop is CASSLRLAGGNYNEQFF. CDR3 coding DNA: TGTGCCAGCAGCTTAAGACTAGCGGGAGGGAACTACAATGAGCAGTTCTTC.